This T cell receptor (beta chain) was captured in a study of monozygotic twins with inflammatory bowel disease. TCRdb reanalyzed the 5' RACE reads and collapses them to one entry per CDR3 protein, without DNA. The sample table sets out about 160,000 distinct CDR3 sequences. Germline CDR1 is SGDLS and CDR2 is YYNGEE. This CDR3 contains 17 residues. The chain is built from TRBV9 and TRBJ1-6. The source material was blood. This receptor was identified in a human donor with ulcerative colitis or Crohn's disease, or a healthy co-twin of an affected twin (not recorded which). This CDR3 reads CASSARDRGSYNSPLHF.